Below are 14 T cell receptor beta chains sequenced from a single sample in a study of blood T cell repertoires in COVID-19. TCRdb keeps only in-frame clones here, not all; method: immunoSEQ multiplex PCR. The repertoire includes 300,000 to 350,000 clones, about 91% of them detected once, and roughly a tenth sits in the top ten. The sample was peripheral blood. Receptors were obtained from a man aged 25-45 years with COVID-19, enrolled during active disease.

The rearrangement joins TRBV6-5 to TRBJ2-7, with D tentatively TRBD2 (5 bases). The CDR3 length is 15 residues. CDR1 and CDR2 from the germline V gene are MNHEY and SVGAGI. V lost 6 bases and J 7 bases, leaving 22 bases between the germline ends. The CDR3 reads CASRRLPNLGEEQYF. The CDR3, as DNA: TGTGCCAGCAGGCGACTACCCAATCTGGGAGAGGAGCAGTACTTC.

This clone was picked up many times. The V call is TRBV29-1, the J call TRBJ1-1; no clear D. Germline CDR1 reads SQVTM; CDR2 reads ANQGSEA. CDR3 length equals 16 residues. The V and J ends lost 2 bases and 0 bases respectively, with 16 bases between them. CDR3 loop: CSVESGRRTVNTEAFF. CDR3 sequence (DNA): TGCAGCGTTGAATCGGGGAGACGGACCGTGAACACTGAAGCTTTCTTT.

This rearrangement joins TRBV7-7 to TRBJ2-1; TRBD2 agrees at 10 bases. The length of the CDR3 is 15 residues. Germline V gene sequence: CDR1 SSHAT, CDR2 FNYEAQ (reference sequence). Losses at the gene ends were 5 bases for V and 4 bases for J; bases not matched to a gene: 5. The CDR3 DNA reads as TGTGCCAGCAGCCAAGGGACTAGCGAGTACAATGAGCAGTTCTTC. It translates to CASSQGTSEYNEQFF.

V is TRBV18 and J is TRBJ1-2; weak D call: TRBD1 (6 bases). From germline, CDR1 is KGHSH and CDR2 LQKENI. The V gene lost 3 bases and the J gene lost 4 bases, with 12 bases spanning the gap. CDR3 length: 14 residues. CDR3 nucleotide sequence: TGTGCCAGCTCACCTGGCAGGGGTACCTATGGCTACACCTTC. As protein: CASSPGRGTYGYTF.

J is TRBJ2-7 and V is TRBV19, with 9 bases matching TRBD2. This CDR3 has 16 residues. J lost 1 base, V lost 5 bases, and 9 bases had no gene match. The V gene's germline CDR1 is LNHDA and CDR2 SQIVND (reference sequence). CDR3 sequence (DNA): TGTGCCAGTAGTCCCAACCTTAGCGGGGGATCCTACGAGCAGTACTTC. It is translated as CASSPNLSGGSYEQYF. Looking up the rest from reference TRBV19 and TRBJ2-7 gives the full variable domain: DGGITQSPKYLFRKEGQNVTLSCEQNLNHDAMYWYRQDPGQGLRLIYYSQIVNDFQKGDIAEGYSVSREKKESFPLTVTSAQKNPTAFYLCASSPNLSGGSYEQYFGPGTRLTVT.

The chain has TRBV29-1 and TRBJ2-1; 10 bases line up with TRBD1. The CDR3 contains 13 residues. V lost 6 bases to trimming and J lost 8 bases; unmatched junction nucleotides: 7. From germline, CDR1 is SQVTM and CDR2 ANQGSEA. CDR3 residues: CSVLGGTGDEQFF. CDR3 DNA sequence: TGCAGCGTGCTTGGCGGGACAGGGGATGAGCAGTTCTTC.

This chain joins TRBV6-5 and TRBJ2-3; D gene uncertain. Germline V gene lookup returns CDR1 MNHEY and CDR2 SVGAGI. Deletions cut 7 bases from V and 1 base from J, with 9 bases between. The CDR3 runs 13 residues. CDR3 coding DNA: TGTGCCAGCACCAAAACTGGCACAGATACGCAGTATTTT. As protein: CASTKTGTDTQYF.

Remarks on this clone: Within the sample, other DNA sequences also encode this same CDR3. V usage is TRBV5-1 and J usage is TRBJ1-5, with D possibly TRBD1 on 6 matching bases. The ends were cut back, 2 bases at V and 2 bases at J, with 8 bases in the middle. Germline V CDR1 and CDR2: SGHRS, YFSETQ. This CDR3 region has 14 residues. CDR3 region: CASSFSGGNQPQHF. In nucleotides, the CDR3 is TGCGCCAGCAGCTTTTCAGGGGGCAATCAGCCCCAGCATTTT.

This chain joins TRBV7-8 and TRBJ2-5, with a possible D match to TRBD2 (6 bases). V shed 1 base and J shed 1 base, with 13 bases lying between them. The CDR3 consists of 16 residues. Germline CDR1 SGHVS, CDR2 FQNEAQ. The CDR3 nucleotides are TGTGCCAGCAGCTTAGTCCTAGGGGACTTCCAAGAGACCCAGTACTTC. Protein sequence: CASSLVLGDFQETQYF.

This chain uses TRBV18 with TRBJ1-3; D not certain. Germline CDR1 is KGHSH and CDR2 is LQKENI. The CDR3 spans 15 residues. Trimming took off 2 bases at V and 0 bases at J, with 8 bases between the two ends. This CDR3 reads CASSPDILSGNTIYF. The CDR3 DNA follows: TGTGCCAGCTCACCAGACATCCTCTCTGGAAACACCATATATTTT. Filled out from reference TRBV18 and TRBJ1-3, the complete variable domain reads NAGVMQNPRHLVRRRGQEARLRCSPMKGHSHVYWYRQLPEEGLKFMVYLQKENIIDESGMPKERFSAEFPKEGPSILRIQQVVRGDSAAYFCASSPDILSGNTIYFGEGSWLTVV.

V gene TRBV10-3 combines with J gene TRBJ1-4; TRBD1 agrees at 7 bases. Germline CDR1 and CDR2: ENHRY and SYGVKD. This CDR3 has 14 residues. The junction had 5 bases not matched to a gene; V was cut back by 4 bases and J by 6 bases. CDR3 loop: CAISAGTDDEKLFF. The CDR3 DNA sequence: TGTGCCATCAGTGCTGGGACAGATGATGAAAAACTGTTTTTT.

CDR3: CASSIDGTVLMNTEAFF. For the CDR3, the DNA is TGTGCCAGTAGTATAGATGGAACAGTTTTAATGAACACTGAAGCTTTCTTT. The V gene is TRBV19, the J gene TRBJ1-1; no reliable D call. Trimming removed 0 bases from V and 0 bases from J, with 14 bases in between. Germline V CDR1 and CDR2: LNHDA, SQIVND (reference sequence). This CDR3 is built from 17 residues.

V and J are TRBV3-1 (or the pseudogene TRBV3-2) and TRBJ1-6; TRBD1 matches 9 bases. V lost 4 bases, J lost 10 bases, and 8 bases stayed unmatched. Per the germline V gene, CDR1 is LGHDT and CDR2 is YNNKEL (reference sequence). The CDR3 is 15 residues long. CDR3 loop: CASSRGQGGGSPLHF. In nucleotides, the CDR3 is TGTGCCAGCAGCCGGGGACAGGGTGGTGGATCACCCCTCCACTTT.

The table lists this clone with a few counts. V and J are TRBV12-3 or TRBV12-4 and TRBJ2-7; 8 nucleotides line up with TRBD1. With 5 bases clipped from V and 5 bases from J, the junction kept 5 bases outside the gene matches. The CDR3 contains 13 residues. The CDR3, as DNA: TGTGCCAGCAGTCATACGACAGGGGACGAGCAGTACTTC. Its protein product is CASSHTTGDEQYF.